This TCR beta chain was sequenced in a study of identical twins (dated by TCRdb to 2016 to 2018). Describing the broader study: The study deep-sequenced TCR alpha and beta repertoires from monozygotic twins, unrelated adults of various ages and cord blood to test whether fetal clonotypes persist. Replicate twin experiments were performed at different times using different library preparation protocols to rule out contamination. The paper as a whole reports these results and caveats: Out-of-frame TCR alpha sharing in monozygotic twins was systematically underestimated by recombination models, whereas sharing between unrelated individuals was in agreement with the recombination models. Excess twin sharing in beta out-of-frame sequences was weaker because fewer shared sequences lowered the signal-to-noise ratio. Zero-insertion analyses could be partly confounded by invariant T cells such as MAIT and iNKT, though diverse VJ usage argued against such confounding for most clonotypes. Fewer insertions were carried by abundant cord blood beta clonotypes; a weaker similar trend was observed in young adult naive repertoires, while no such trend was observed in memory repertoires. Because the same donors could not be followed over many years, the conclusions depended on cross-sectional statistical analysis. Out-of-frame TCR alpha sequences shared between twins showed an excess of low generation-probability sequences compared with coincidental sharing between unrelated individuals.

Every donor was a healthy Caucasian. The twin cohort consisted of three pairs of female monozygotic twins, all aged roughly 18 to 30 years. Positive isolation kits from Invitrogen were used to isolate CD4+ and CD8+ T cell populations. The germline V gene (reference sequence) gives CDR1 as LGHDT and CDR2 as YNNKEL. Trimming removed 0 bases from V and 0 bases from J, leaving 14 bases between the germline ends. The cysteine opens and the phenylalanine closes a CDR3 of 17 amino acids. CDR3 DNA is the only sequence kept; it has 51 bases, read in frame from the first base. This clonotype was counted between two and nine times. The clone's antigen remains unknown. Base-call qualities are not available, and no considerably larger clone is one nucleotide away. The library was produced with 5' RACE. Instrument used: Illumina HiSeq 2000. Template switching introduced a universal primer binding site; the final cDNA contained a unique molecular identifier, enabling accurate counting of TCR cDNA molecules. Specific primers in the conserved constant-segment region were used to synthesize first-strand cDNA for the TCR alpha and beta chains. To control for contamination, every cDNA library carried two barcodes: a SMART-Mk sample barcode plus Illumina barcodes. Two successive PCR steps introduced TruSeq adapter sequences along with Illumina sample barcodes. The Illumina HiSeq platform was used with custom primers to sequence TCR alpha and beta cDNA libraries. On the study's bioinformatics: MiGEC was used to process raw reads and extract unique molecular identifiers, and MiXCR was used to find CDR3 positions. Recombination models were inferred per individual with the repgenHMM and IGoR tools using an EM algorithm. Shared clonotype analysis was performed with the tcR package in R, normalizing sharing by the product of cloneset sizes. Out-of-frame nonproductive sequences were analyzed to study raw recombination free of thymic and clonal selection effects. Using fastp trimming at Q25 and MiXCR clonotype assembly, TCRdb reanalyzed the public sequencing data and kept in-frame beta chains. Duplicate CDR3 protein sequences are folded into a single record with the most common DNA and genes. TCRdb's processing, not the study's, gives the V and J calls here. Here the sample has around 490,000 distinct CDR3 sequences; 20% to 25% occur a single time. Of the sample, about 0.5% is held by the ten largest clones.

This sample also appeared in a second study, on yellow fever vaccine responses in identical twins. As the second study states: The authors reported that the T cell response to vaccination in identical twins appeared partly convergent and partly personalized. Focusing on identical twins, the study followed the T cell clones that responded to the vaccine, and did so with precision.

This TCR was recovered from a woman aged 18-30 years in good health. The V and J genes are TRBV3-1 and TRBJ1-2; the D gene lacks a confident call. The sample taken for sequencing was CD4+ T cells sorted from blood. The CDR3 sequence is CASSQELQQPTNYGYTF. The nucleotide sequence reads as follows: TGTGCCAGCAGCCAAGAACTACAGCAGCCTACTAACTATGGCTACACCTTC.